The clone carrying this T cell receptor beta chain turned up a few times. No antigen is known for it. Once sorted, every population was more than 95% pure. This sample is drawn from a study of beta chain features in type 1 diabetes. At the level of the study: All of the samples together had 95 million to 140 million sorted cells examined.

The entirety of the isolated RNA underwent reverse transcription, so expressed TCRB transcripts were sequenced. TCRdb's copy holds only in-frame clones and misses some; the assay was immunoSEQ multiplex PCR. The sample comprises 550,000 to 850,000 clones, about an eighth of which are singletons, and approximately 0.02% rests with the top ten. The study, taken as a whole, reports: All four CD4+ subsets from Type 1 diabetes patients carried moderately but significantly shorter TCRB CDR3s.

The origin of this receptor is a man between 18 and 29 years old with type 1 diabetes. Sequenced material: naive CD4+ T cells from blood.

In DNA, the CDR3 is TGTGCCAGCAGCTTAGGGGGGCTAGCGGGCCGCAATGAGCAGTTCTTC. Its translation is CASSLGGLAGRNEQFF. The chain uses TRBV11-1 and TRBJ2-1, with TRBD2 matching 8 bases. CDR1 SGHAT and CDR2 FQDESV come from the germline V gene (reference sequence). V gave up 1 base and J gave up 6 bases; unmatched junction bases: 8. The CDR3 loop spans 16 amino acids.